The 28 T cell receptor beta chains in this list originate from one sample, sequenced in a study of blood T cell repertoires in COVID-19. Sequenced by immunoSEQ multiplex PCR; TCRdb stores in-frame clones only, minus some. The data show about 390,000 clones, around 87% seen once. Sample: peripheral blood. The source is an older woman with COVID-19, enrolled during active disease.

The chain employs TRBV5-1 and TRBJ1-1; 7 bases map to TRBD1. CDR1 SGHRS and CDR2 YFSETQ come from the germline V gene. The ends lost 3 bases at V and 0 bases at J; junction bases unmatched: 2. The CDR3 is 14 amino acids. CDR3 residues: CASSWDSLNTEAFF. CDR3 DNA: TGCGCCAGCAGCTGGGACAGCTTGAACACTGAAGCTTTCTTT.

The chain carries TRBV5-1 and TRBJ2-7; the D is unclear. The CDR3 is made up of 12 amino acids. Germline assignment: CDR1 SGHRS and CDR2 YFSETQ. The ends were cut back, 2 bases at V and 5 bases at J, with 8 bases in the middle. The CDR3 DNA reads TGCGCCAGCAGCTTAAATTTCGACGAGCAGTACTTC. Translated: CASSLNFDEQYF.

The chain employs TRBV20-1 and TRBJ2-2; tentative D call: TRBD1 (6 bases). The CDR3 is 14 amino acids. V shed 3 bases and J shed 2 bases, with 10 bases lying between them. CDR1 is DFQATT and CDR2 is SNEGSKA in the germline V gene (reference sequence). The CDR3 sequence: CSASGQSNTGELFF. The CDR3 coding sequence is TGCAGTGCTAGTGGACAGAGCAACACCGGGGAGCTGTTTTTT.

The chain combines TRBV5-5 with TRBJ2-6, with a possible D match to TRBD1 (5 bases). CDR3 length equals 15 residues. CDR1 SGHKS and CDR2 YYEKEE come from the germline V gene (reference sequence). V gave up 4 bases and J gave up 0 bases, with 8 bases separating them. CDR3 sequence: CASSRTLSGANVLTF. For the CDR3, the DNA is TGTGCCAGCAGCCGGACACTCTCTGGGGCCAACGTCCTGACTTTC.

This clone was recorded a few times. This rearrangement joins TRBV28 to TRBJ1-2, with 9 bases identical to TRBD1. The CDR3 has 15 residues. J lost 2 bases, V lost 3 bases, and 4 bases had no gene match. The germline V gene encodes CDR1 MDHEN and CDR2 SYDVKM. CDR3: CASSFGGTGNYGYTF. The CDR3, as DNA: TGTGCCAGCAGTTTTGGTGGGACAGGGAACTATGGCTACACCTTC.

This clone was observed once. J is TRBJ2-7 and V is TRBV6-2 or TRBV6-3, with 7 bases that match TRBD2. From germline, CDR1 is MNHEY and CDR2 SVGEGT. The trim removed 2 bases at V and 3 bases at J, leaving 7 bases unmatched. The CDR3 is 15 amino acids. The CDR3, as DNA: TGTGCCAGCAGTTACATGGGACTAAACATCTACGAGCAGTACTTC. It specifies CASSYMGLNIYEQYF.

The chain carries TRBV7-2 and TRBJ2-1, with D possibly being TRBD2 (5 bases). V shed 5 bases and J shed 4 bases, with 9 bases lying between them. CDR3 length: 13 amino acids. Germline V gene lookup returns CDR1 SGHTA and CDR2 FQGNSA. Written as DNA, the CDR3 is TGTGCCAGCAGCCCTGAGGGTTACAATGAGCAGTTCTTC. Its translation is CASSPEGYNEQFF.

The gene calls are TRBV6-5 and TRBJ2-7, with TRBD1 matching over 9 bases. This CDR3 has 15 residues. J was trimmed by 1 base and V by 6 bases; bases with no gene match: 7. Germline-derived CDR1 and CDR2 are MNHEY and SVGAGI. CDR3 sequence: CASRTGTGLSYEQYF. The CDR3 DNA follows: TGTGCCAGCAGGACCGGGACAGGGCTTTCCTACGAGCAGTACTTC.

The chain is built from TRBV6-5 and TRBJ1-1; D is unclear. The CDR3 totals 16 residues. The V end was cut by 0 bases, the J end by 5 bases, with 16 bases between. Germline V gene data show CDR1 as MNHEY and CDR2 as SVGAGI. The CDR3 loop is CASSYSLTASLTEAFF. For the CDR3, the DNA is TGTGCCAGCAGTTACTCGTTAACCGCGTCACTGACTGAAGCTTTCTTT.

V gene TRBV10-3 combines with J gene TRBJ2-3; 8 nucleotides line up with TRBD2. The CDR3 totals 16 residues. J gave up 1 base and V 2 bases, and 5 bases lay outside the gene matches. Per the germline V gene, CDR1 is ENHRY and CDR2 is SYGVKD. The CDR3 coding sequence is TGTGCCATCAGTGAGGGAATTAGCGGGGGCACAGATACGCAGTATTTT. Protein product: CAISEGISGGTDTQYF.

The chain is built from TRBV24-1 and TRBJ2-1, with a weak D call TRBD1 (6 bases). The V end was cut by 4 bases, the J end by 4 bases, with 13 bases between. CDR1 and CDR2 from the germline V gene are KGHDR and SFDVKD. The CDR3 spans 15 residues. CDR3 amino acids: CATSDPRGMYNEQFF. CDR3 in DNA: TGTGCCACCAGTGACCCCAGGGGCATGTACAATGAGCAGTTCTTC.

V gene TRBV18 combines with J gene TRBJ1-1, with 8 bases that match TRBD1. The CDR3 is 16 amino acids. The germline V gene has CDR1 KGHSH and CDR2 LQKENI. J gave up 4 bases and V 4 bases, and 11 bases lay outside the gene matches. The CDR3 sequence: CASSRVVGQGATEAFF. Written as DNA, the CDR3 is TGTGCCAGCTCACGGGTAGTCGGCCAGGGGGCCACTGAAGCTTTCTTT.

This clone came up a few times. The rearrangement uses TRBV28 and TRBJ1-1; 10 positions match TRBD1. Germline V gene lookup returns CDR1 MDHEN and CDR2 SYDVKM. The CDR3 covers 18 residues. V dropped 2 bases and J dropped 1; count of bases not matched to a gene: 10. CDR3 residues: CASSLTTGGASWNTEAFF. The DNA for the CDR3 is TGTGCCAGCAGTTTAACGACAGGGGGCGCCTCCTGGAACACTGAAGCTTTCTTT.

V usage is TRBV19 and J usage is TRBJ1-4; D gene unclear. The germline CDR1 and CDR2 sequences are LNHDA and SQIVND (reference sequence). The V end lost 7 bases, the J end lost 0 bases, and 9 bases lay between the germline ends. This CDR3 contains 14 residues. DNA for the CDR3: TGTGCCAGTACCGTAGATTCAACTAATGAAAAACTGTTTTTT. It encodes CASTVDSTNEKLFF.

V usage is TRBV14 and J usage is TRBJ2-7; D might be TRBD1 (5 bases). Per germline, CDR1 SGHDN and CDR2 FVKESK. The CDR3 extends over 18 amino acids. V lost 0 bases to trimming and J lost 1 base, with 19 bases between them. The DNA for the CDR3 is TGTGCCAGCAGCCAAGAGTGGTGGGGCAGGAAGGGATCCTACGAGCAGTACTTC. Amino acid sequence: CASSQEWWGRKGSYEQYF.

The chain has TRBV2 and TRBJ1-2, with D tentatively TRBD1 (6 bases). Germline V CDR1 and CDR2: SNHLY, FYNNEI. The CDR3 totals 11 residues. V was cut by 5 bases and J by 13 bases, with 14 bases left in between. CDR3 sequence reads: CASSLQGIGTF. The DNA of the CDR3 is TGTGCCAGCAGTCTTCAGGGGATCGGCACCTTC.

The gene calls are TRBV4-1 and TRBJ1-2; maybe TRBD1 (5 bases). Germline CDR1 MGHRA, CDR2 YSYEKL. This CDR3 is built from 15 residues. V lost 5 bases to trimming and J lost 0 bases, with 13 bases between them. CDR3 sequence reads: CASSSRGGTNYGYTF. CDR3 nucleotide sequence: TGCGCCAGCAGCTCCCGGGGGGGAACTAACTATGGCTACACCTTC.

This clone occurred a few times. The V gene is TRBV7-9, the J gene TRBJ1-2; D gene unclear. This CDR3 region has 13 residues. Germline assignment: CDR1 SEHNR and CDR2 FQNEAQ (reference sequence). V was clipped by 10 bases and J by 1 base, with 13 bases between them. The CDR3 DNA follows: TGTGCCATAAACTCTCTTATTAACTATGGCTACACCTTC. It encodes CAINSLINYGYTF. Full variable domain (missing parts from reference TRBV7-9 and TRBJ1-2): DTGVSQNPRHKITKRGQNVTFRCDPISEHNRLYWYRQTLGQGPEFLTYFQNEAQLEKSRLLSDRFSAERPKGSFSTLEIQRTEQGDSAMYLCAINSLINYGYTFGSGTRLTVV.

The V gene is TRBV27, the J gene TRBJ2-1, with 10 positions matching TRBD1. The V gene end was trimmed by 9 bases and the J gene end by 3 bases; junction bases not matched to a gene: 14. This CDR3 spans 17 amino acids. CDR1 and CDR2 (germline): MNHEY, SMNVEV (reference sequence). CDR3 nucleotides: TGTGCCAGTGGCCAGCGTTTTTGGGACAGGGGCTACAATGAGCAGTTCTTC. It is translated as CASGQRFWDRGYNEQFF.

This chain joins TRBV7-3 and TRBJ2-7; possibly TRBD2 for D (6 bases). Trimming shortened V by 3 bases and J by 1 base, and 13 bases separated the two germline ends. The CDR3 is made up of 15 amino acids. CDR1 is SGHTA and CDR2 is FQGTGA in the germline V gene. CDR3 coding DNA: TGTGCCAGCAGCTTCGGGGGTTCCCTATCCTACGAGCAGTACTTC. Translation gives CASSFGGSLSYEQYF.

This chain links TRBV18 with TRBJ2-7, with D tentatively TRBD2 (6 bases). The germline V and J ends were trimmed by 6 bases and 4 bases, with 10 bases remaining between them. The CDR3 is made up of 12 amino acids. Germline assignment: CDR1 KGHSH and CDR2 LQKENI. The CDR3 DNA reads as TGTGCCAGCTCTCAAAGCGGGTACGAGCAGTACTTC. Its protein is CASSQSGYEQYF.

Comments on this clone: In the same sample, other DNA sequences code for this CDR3. This rearrangement joins TRBV9 to TRBJ2-5, with 7 bases aligning to TRBD1. Unmatched junction bases numbered 6, after V lost 5 bases and J lost 2 bases. The CDR3 totals 14 residues. Per the germline V gene, CDR1 is SGDLS and CDR2 is YYNGEE. The CDR3 bases are TGTGCCAGCAGTTTAAGACAGGGTCAAGAGACCCAGTACTTC. Its protein product is CASSLRQGQETQYF. The complete variable domain, with remaining parts taken from reference TRBV9 and TRBJ2-5, reads DSGVTQTPKHLITATGQRVTLRCSPRSGDLSVYWYQQSLDQGLQFLIQYYNGEERAKGNILERFSAQQFPDLHSELNLSSLELGDSALYFCASSLRQGQETQYFGPGTRLLVL.

This chain links TRBV2 with TRBJ1-1; D unclear. V was trimmed by 4 bases and J by 10 bases, leaving 16 bases between them. This CDR3 has 13 residues. CDR1 and CDR2 (germline): SNHLY, FYNNEI. CDR3: CASSGRETMGAFF. Written as DNA, the CDR3 is TGTGCCAGCAGTGGGAGGGAGACAATGGGAGCTTTCTTT.

The chain uses TRBV5-1 and TRBJ2-2; 7 positions match TRBD1. The V gene's germline CDR1 is SGHRS and CDR2 YFSETQ. The J segment lost 5 bases and the V segment lost 3 bases, leaving 7 bases of the junction unmatched. The CDR3 runs to 15 residues. The CDR3: CASSSQTGTTGELFF. The CDR3 region has the DNA TGCGCCAGCAGCTCACAGACAGGGACGACCGGGGAGCTGTTTTTT.

V is TRBV3-1 (or the pseudogene TRBV3-2) and J is TRBJ2-1; tentative D call: TRBD2 (5 bases). The length of the CDR3 is 16 residues. Germline lookup yields CDR1 LGHDT and CDR2 YNNKEL (reference sequence). Trimming pared 4 bases from V and 0 bases from J, leaving 13 bases between. CDR3 loop: CASSPEGPSSYNEQFF. The CDR3 bases are TGTGCCAGCAGCCCTGAGGGCCCAAGCTCCTACAATGAGCAGTTCTTC.

The J gene is TRBJ2-2, the V gene TRBV5-4; 7 nucleotides match TRBD1. Trimming at V came to 0 bases and at J to 4 bases, leaving 6 bases not matched to a gene. This CDR3 has 16 amino acids. Germline V gives CDR1 SGHNT, CDR2 YYREEE (reference sequence). The CDR3 here is CASSLGGQVSTGELFF. The CDR3 bases are TGTGCCAGCAGCTTGGGAGGACAGGTTAGCACCGGGGAGCTGTTTTTT.

The rearrangement links TRBV5-1 to TRBJ1-2, with 9 bases aligning to TRBD1. Germline CDR1 reads SGHRS; CDR2 reads YFSETQ. V lost 4 bases, J lost 6 bases, and 10 bases stayed unmatched. The CDR3 is made up of 15 amino acids. In DNA form, the CDR3 reads TGCGCCAGCAGCCGCGGCGCACAGGGGGCGGATGGCTACACCTTC. Its protein is CASSRGAQGADGYTF.

This clone has a handful of counts. The chain links TRBV3-1 (or the pseudogene TRBV3-2) to TRBJ2-7; TRBD2 matches at 8 bases. Germline V lookup: CDR1 LGHDT, CDR2 YNNKEL (reference sequence). Germline trimming cut 1 base from V and 3 bases from J; bases unmatched to any gene: 14. The CDR3 spans 18 residues. CDR3 coding DNA: TGTGCCAGCAGCCAAGGACCCGTGATGGCGGGGGGAGGCTACGAGCAGTACTTC. It is translated as CASSQGPVMAGGGYEQYF.